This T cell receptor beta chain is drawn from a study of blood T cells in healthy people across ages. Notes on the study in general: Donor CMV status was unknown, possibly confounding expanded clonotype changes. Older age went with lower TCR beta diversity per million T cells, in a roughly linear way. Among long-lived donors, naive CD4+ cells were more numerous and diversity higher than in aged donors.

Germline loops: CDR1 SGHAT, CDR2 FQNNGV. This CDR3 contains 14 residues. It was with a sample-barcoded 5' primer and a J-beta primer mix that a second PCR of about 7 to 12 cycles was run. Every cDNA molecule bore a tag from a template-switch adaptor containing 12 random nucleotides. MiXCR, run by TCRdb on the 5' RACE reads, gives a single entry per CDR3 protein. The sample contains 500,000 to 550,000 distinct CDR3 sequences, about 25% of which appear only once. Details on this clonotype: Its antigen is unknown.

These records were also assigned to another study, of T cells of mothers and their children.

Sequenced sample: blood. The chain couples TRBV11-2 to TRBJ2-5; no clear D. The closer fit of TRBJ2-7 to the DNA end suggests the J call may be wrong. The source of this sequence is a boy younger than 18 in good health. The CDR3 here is CASSLMEYPYEQYF. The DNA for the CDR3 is TGTGCCAGCAGCTTAATGGAGTACCCCTACGAGCAGTACTTC.